Below are 21 T cell receptor beta chains sequenced from a single sample in a study of OX40 agonist ivuxolimab in advanced cancers. TCRdb's copy holds only in-frame clones and misses some; the assay was immunoSEQ multiplex PCR. The sample yields about 51,000 clones, 88% seen once. The sample consisted of CD4+ or CD8+ T cells sorted from blood, taken in a trial of the OX40 agonist ivuxolimab. These receptors were obtained from an adult with an advanced solid tumor such as melanoma, head and neck, liver or kidney cancer.

J is TRBJ1-2 and V is TRBV2; tentative D call: TRBD1 (5 bases). CDR3 length equals 13 residues. From germline, CDR1 is SNHLY and CDR2 FYNNEI. The ends were cut back, 6 bases at V and 6 bases at J, with 14 bases in the middle. The CDR3 coding sequence is TGTGCCAGCAGGGACCCGACAGAAGATGGCTACACCTTC. Its protein is CASRDPTEDGYTF.

The CDR3 nucleotides read TGTGCCACCCGAGGGGCTAGCGGGGTTAGGAATGAGCAGTTCTTC. Its translation is CATRGASGVRNEQFF. This sequence joins TRBV2 and TRBJ2-1, with 9 bases matching TRBD2. CDR3 length equals 15 residues. Trimming at V came to 10 bases and at J to 7 bases, leaving 14 bases not matched to a gene. Germline V gene data show CDR1 as SNHLY and CDR2 as FYNNEI.

In DNA form, the CDR3 reads TGCGCCAGCAGCTTGGAGCCCCACTCTAACAATGAGCAGTTCTTC. It is translated as CASSLEPHSNNEQFF. The V and J genes are TRBV5-1 and TRBJ2-1, with D unresolved. Germline lookup yields CDR1 SGHRS and CDR2 YFSETQ. This CDR3 spans 15 amino acids. V lost 0 bases to trimming and J lost 5 bases, with 12 bases between them.

This rearrangement joins TRBV27 to TRBJ2-7; 7 bases line up with TRBD1. CDR3 length: 16 amino acids. V shed 3 bases and J 3 bases; nucleotides not matched to a gene: 11. The V gene's germline CDR1 is MNHEY and CDR2 SMNVEV (reference sequence). CDR3 nucleotides: TGTGCCAGCAGTTTTTACTCGGGACAGAATATCTACGAGCAGTACTTC. It encodes CASSFYSGQNIYEQYF.

CDR3 coding DNA: TGTGCCAGCAGCCGGGACTGGGTGTCCAATGAGCAGTTCTTC. As protein: CASSRDWVSNEQFF. This chain joins TRBV28 and TRBJ2-1; a possible D gene is TRBD2 (6 bases). Germline V gives CDR1 MDHEN, CDR2 SYDVKM. The CDR3 runs to 14 residues. V was trimmed by 6 bases and J by 6 bases, leaving 15 bases between them. The complete variable domain, with remaining parts taken from reference TRBV28 and TRBJ2-1, reads DVKVTQSSRYLVKRTGEKVFLECVQDMDHENMFWYRQDPGLGLRLIYFSYDVKMKEKGDIPEGYSVSREKKERFSLILESASTNQTSMYLCASSRDWVSNEQFFGPGTRLTVL.

This clone has just a few counts. The chain is built from TRBV11-2 and TRBJ2-4; 8 bases are shared with TRBD2. V dropped 3 bases and J dropped 7; count of bases not matched to a gene: 11. The CDR3 totals 16 residues. CDR1 and CDR2 from the germline V gene are SGHAT and FQNNGV. The CDR3 protein is CASSLVREGPRNIQYF. The CDR3 DNA follows: TGTGCCAGCAGCTTGGTCCGGGAGGGCCCCCGGAACATTCAGTACTTC.

The CDR3 here is CASSLYPRYEQYF. Here the CDR3 DNA reads TGTGCCAGCAGCTTATATCCCCGTTACGAGCAGTACTTC. The rearrangement links TRBV7-9 to TRBJ2-7, with unresolved D. Trimming took 2 bases from V and 4 from J, leaving 9 bases between them. The CDR3 extends over 13 amino acids. CDR1 is SEHNR, CDR2 FQNEAQ, per germline (reference sequence).

The gene calls are TRBV7-3 and TRBJ2-5; no reliable D call. The V gene's germline CDR1 is SGHTA and CDR2 FQGTGA. This CDR3 region has 13 residues. Trimming removed 4 bases from V and 5 bases from J, with 11 bases in between. CDR3 nucleotides: TGTGCCAGCAGCTCTAACGCGGCTGAGACCCAGTACTTC. It translates to CASSSNAAETQYF.

V usage is TRBV6-1 and J usage is TRBJ1-4, with D tentatively TRBD1 (6 bases). Germline assignment: CDR1 MNHNS and CDR2 SASEGT. There are 14 residues in the CDR3. Trimming removed 1 base from V and 8 bases from J, with 11 bases in between. The CDR3 DNA reads TGTGCCAGCAGTGAAGACAGGGTCCGGGAAAAACTGTTTTTT. Residues: CASSEDRVREKLFF.

This chain uses TRBV7-2 with TRBJ1-1, with D possibly TRBD1 on 5 matching bases. The length of the CDR3 is 13 residues. Germline CDR1 reads SGHTA; CDR2 reads FQGNSA. Trimming took 2 bases from V and 11 from J, leaving 15 bases between them. CDR3 nucleotides: TGTGCCAGCAGCTTATCGGGGACGTCCTCGGCTTTCTTT. This encodes CASSLSGTSSAFF. The full variable domain, rest sourced from reference TRBV7-2 and TRBJ1-1, is GAGVSQSPSNKVTEKGKDVELRCDPISGHTALYWYRQSLGQGLEFLIYFQGNSAPDKSGLPSDRFSAERTGGSVSTLTIQRTQQEDSAVYLCASSLSGTSSAFFGQGTRLTVV.

This clone was detected only once. The chain recombines TRBV5-1 with TRBJ2-5, with 9 bases matching TRBD1. There are 16 residues in the CDR3. Per germline, CDR1 SGHRS and CDR2 YFSETQ. V dropped 4 bases and J dropped 6; count of bases not matched to a gene: 13. The CDR3 protein is CASSATGGSGVQTQYF. The DNA of the CDR3 is TGCGCCAGCAGCGCGACAGGGGGAAGTGGTGTACAGACCCAGTACTTC.

The genes are TRBV6-5 and TRBJ1-5, with 7 positions matching TRBD1. CDR3 length equals 15 residues. With V trimmed by 6 bases and J by 0 bases, 5 bases remained unmatched. CDR1 and CDR2 from the germline V gene are MNHEY and SVGAGI. The chain's CDR3 is CASRRQGGSNQPQHF. The CDR3, as DNA: TGTGCCAGCAGAAGACAGGGTGGTAGCAATCAGCCCCAGCATTTT.

CDR3 region: CASKFLRDFYNEQFF. The CDR3 DNA reads TGTGCCAGCAAGTTTCTCAGAGATTTCTACAATGAGCAGTTCTTC. The genes are TRBV5-6 and TRBJ2-1; no clear D gene. Looked up from germline, CDR1 is SGHDT and CDR2 is YYEEEE. V dropped 6 bases and J dropped 3 bases, with 16 bases sitting between them. The CDR3 consists of 15 residues.

The rearrangement joins TRBV15 to TRBJ2-1; TRBD1 matches 10 bases. J lost 8 bases, V lost 5 bases, and 9 bases had no gene match. The CDR3 runs 15 residues. Germline lookup yields CDR1 LNHNV and CDR2 YYDKDF (reference sequence). CDR3 in amino acids: CATSGPGTGAHEQFF. CDR3 DNA sequence: TGTGCCACCAGCGGGCCCGGGACAGGGGCCCATGAGCAGTTCTTC. Full variable domain (outside the CDR3, taken from reference TRBV15 and TRBJ2-1): DAMVIQNPRYQVTQFGKPVTLSCSQTLNHNVMYWYQQKSSQAPKLLFHYYDKDFNNEADTPDNFQSRRPNTSFCFLDIRSPGLGDTAMYLCATSGPGTGAHEQFFGPGTRLTVL.

Concerning this clone: Relative to the germline gene, one junction end is altered; a read error may explain this. This chain uses TRBV5-1 with TRBJ1-4; TRBD1 agrees at 9 bases. The CDR3 has 12 residues. Germline V lookup: CDR1 SGHRS, CDR2 YFSETQ. The DNA for the CDR3 is TGCGCCAGCCGCTTGGGACAGGGAAAACTGTTTTTT. Encoded protein: CASRLGQGKLFF.

This chain joins TRBV5-4 and TRBJ1-6; tentative D call: TRBD1 (5 bases). CDR1 and CDR2 (germline): SGHNT, YYREEE (reference sequence). The CDR3 totals 15 residues. Trimming removed 1 base at V and 10 bases at J, with 15 bases between. Here the CDR3 DNA reads TGTGCCAGCAGCTTGCAGGGAGGGGAGGGCTCACCCCTCCACTTT. Translating gives CASSLQGGEGSPLHF.

V is TRBV7-9 and J is TRBJ2-7; 7 positions match TRBD2. This CDR3 is built from 16 residues. Looked up from germline, CDR1 is SEHNR and CDR2 is FQNEAQ (reference sequence). J gave up 0 bases and V 6 bases, and 11 bases lay outside the gene matches. CDR3 sequence reads: CASRQAGGGSSYEQYF. Written as DNA, the CDR3 is TGTGCCAGCAGGCAAGCCGGCGGCGGGAGCTCCTACGAGCAGTACTTC. Looking up the rest from reference TRBV7-9 and TRBJ2-7 gives the full variable domain: DTGVSQNPRHKITKRGQNVTFRCDPISEHNRLYWYRQTLGQGPEFLTYFQNEAQLEKSRLLSDRFSAERPKGSFSTLEIQRTEQGDSAMYLCASRQAGGGSSYEQYFGPGTRLTVT.

J is TRBJ2-7 and V is TRBV5-6; 9 bases align to TRBD2. The trim removed 2 bases at V and 3 bases at J, leaving 3 bases unmatched. The germline V gene has CDR1 SGHDT and CDR2 YYEEEE. The CDR3 sequence is 14 residues long. The chain's CDR3 is CASSFSAGGYEQYF. CDR3 DNA sequence: TGTGCCAGCAGCTTCTCAGCGGGGGGCTACGAGCAGTACTTC.

The rearrangement joins TRBV6-5 to TRBJ1-2; tentative D call: TRBD1 (5 bases). CDR1 is MNHEY and CDR2 is SVGAGI in the germline V gene. The CDR3 totals 14 residues. Trimming took off 4 bases at V and 4 bases at J, with 13 bases between the two ends. The CDR3 is CASSSTTEIYGYTF. The DNA of the CDR3 is TGTGCCAGCAGTTCGACGACAGAAATCTATGGCTACACCTTC.

This chain joins TRBV5-4 and TRBJ1-4; perhaps TRBD1 as D (5 bases). Germline V gives CDR1 SGHNT, CDR2 YYREEE (reference sequence). The CDR3 is made up of 14 amino acids. The V and J ends lost 3 bases and 6 bases respectively, with 12 bases between them. CDR3 residues: CASSSTGPDEKLFF. Here the CDR3 DNA reads TGTGCCAGCAGCTCAACAGGTCCTGATGAAAAACTGTTTTTT.

The V gene is TRBV7-9, the J gene TRBJ2-1; D perhaps matches TRBD1 (6 bases). The CDR3 length is 17 residues. Germline CDR1 is SEHNR and CDR2 is FQNEAQ (reference sequence). With 5 bases removed from V and 2 bases from J, the gap between germline ends came to 19 bases. The CDR3: CASSAPRRTAPYNEQFF. CDR3 DNA sequence: TGTGCCAGCAGCGCGCCGCGCCGGACAGCCCCCTACAATGAGCAGTTCTTC. The variable domain in full, completed from reference TRBV7-9 and TRBJ2-1, reads DTGVSQNPRHKITKRGQNVTFRCDPISEHNRLYWYRQTLGQGPEFLTYFQNEAQLEKSRLLSDRFSAERPKGSFSTLEIQRTEQGDSAMYLCASSAPRRTAPYNEQFFGPGTRLTVL.